This entry features one T cell receptor beta chain sequence. Its antigen remains unknown. This specimen belongs to a study of T cell responses to AZD1222 COVID-19 vaccine. The study's findings and limits: Across the whole spike, CD4 TCRs peaked at regions 160-218 and 743-854. Epitopes outside B.1.351 and B.1.1.7 mutated regions reportedly drew nearly half of spike TCRs.

Clones were sequenced by immunoSEQ multiplex PCR, and TCRdb holds only the in-frame ones, with some missing. The data show 95,000 to 100,000 clones, 86% seen once. Looked up from germline, CDR1 is SNHLY and CDR2 is FYNNEI. The length of the CDR3 is 15 residues. With 4 bases clipped from V and 2 bases from J, the junction kept 4 bases outside the gene matches. V usage is TRBV2 and J usage is TRBJ2-3, with TRBD2 identical over 9 bases. Source: peripheral blood, taken on day 0 of AZD1222 vaccination. This receptor was obtained from an adult in good health. The CDR3: CASSGSGRFTDTQYF. DNA of the CDR3: TGTGCCAGCAGTGGAAGCGGGAGGTTCACAGATACGCAGTATTTT. Full variable domain (missing parts from reference TRBV2 and TRBJ2-3): EPEVTQTPSHQVTQMGQEVILRCVPISNHLYFYWYRQILGQKVEFLVSFYNNEISEKSEIFDDQFSVERPDGSNFTLKIRSTKLEDSAMYFCASSGSGRFTDTQYFGPGTRLTVL.